The next 32 T cell receptor beta chains were all read from a single sample in a study of Graves' ophthalmopathy and Graves' hyperthyroidism. The TCR beta CDR3 regions underwent amplification from RNA transcripts. Investigators did first-round RT-PCR with HTBI primers, then second-round multiplex PCR. A single record per CDR3 protein comes from TCRdb applying MiXCR to the multiplex PCR reads. The data contain around 1.1 million distinct CDR3 sequences, 36% of them singletons. Material: peripheral blood or thyroid tissue (not recorded which). The source of these receptors is an adult man with Graves' hyperthyroidism.

At least ten counts were recorded for this clonotype. V gene TRBV7-9 combines with J gene TRBJ1-5; the D gene is possibly TRBD1 (6 bases). Germline V CDR1 and CDR2: SEHNR, FQNEAQ (reference sequence). CDR3 size: 18 residues. Trimming took 0 bases from V and 5 from J, leaving 20 bases between them. The CDR3 sequence is CASSLAAGAGTLDQPQHF. Here the CDR3 DNA reads TGTGCCAGCAGCTTAGCGGCAGGGGCGGGCACACTTGATCAGCCCCAGCATTTT.

In its sample, this clonotype was seen a few times. The chain recombines TRBV7-8 with TRBJ2-2, with TRBD1 matching 7 bases. This CDR3 comprises 18 residues. The V segment lost 5 bases and the J segment 2 bases; nucleotides outside the gene matches: 14. Germline loops: CDR1 SGHVS, CDR2 FQNEAQ. The CDR3 sequence is CASSQERMGQLNTGELFF. As DNA, the CDR3 is TGTGCCAGCAGCCAAGAAAGGATGGGACAGCTTAACACCGGGGAGCTGTTTTTT.

The rearrangement uses TRBV19 and TRBJ1-5; 8 bases match TRBD1. The CDR3 runs 10 residues. Trimming at V came to 10 bases and at J to 13 bases, leaving 6 bases not matched to a gene. The germline CDR1 and CDR2 sequences are LNHDA and SQIVND (reference sequence). The CDR3 spells CATSGQAQHF. DNA for the CDR3: TGTGCCACCTCGGGACAGGCTCAGCATTTT.

As concerns this clonotype: This may arise from a read error, as a much more abundant clone is one base away. The chain is built from TRBV7-2 and TRBJ1-6; D is ambiguous. CDR1 and CDR2 (germline): SGHTA, FQGNSA. The CDR3 is 15 residues long. The CDR3 loop is CASSLVLGNKSPLHF. In DNA, the CDR3 is TGTGCCAGCAGCTTAGTTCTAGGGAATAAATCACCCCTCCACTTT.

Details on this clonotype: A read error may account for a junction end that differs from germline. This rearrangement joins TRBV2 to TRBJ1-1; TRBD1 matches 9 bases. The CDR3 is 13 amino acids. CDR1 is SNHLY and CDR2 is FYNNEI in the germline V gene. The CDR3 is CTSLDRGGTEAFF. CDR3 nucleotides: TGTACCAGCTTGGACAGGGGTGGCACTGAAGCTTTCTTT.

The chain uses TRBV5-1 and TRBJ1-2; D is unresolved. V lost 4 bases to trimming and J lost 2 bases, with 12 bases between them. This CDR3 contains 14 residues. Germline-derived CDR1 and CDR2 are SGHRS and YFSETQ. The CDR3: CASSNDLANYGYTF. Written as DNA, the CDR3 is TGCGCCAGCAGCAACGACCTGGCAAACTATGGCTACACCTTC.

This clonotype was counted many times. The rearrangement uses TRBV5-6 and TRBJ1-1, with no clear D. The CDR3 is 12 amino acids. From germline, CDR1 is SGHDT and CDR2 YYEEEE. With 4 bases removed from V and 8 bases from J, the gap between germline ends came to 12 bases. The CDR3 DNA follows: TGTGCCAGCAGCCTGCCGGGCCTCGAAGCTTTCTTT. It codes for CASSLPGLEAFF.

A few counts support this clonotype. This chain links TRBV16 with TRBJ2-7, with no clear D. Germline V gene lookup returns CDR1 KGHSY and CDR2 FQNENV. The CDR3 spans 13 residues. The germline V and J ends were trimmed by 2 bases and 3 bases, with 8 bases remaining between them. CDR3 sequence: CASSQIAVYEQYF. The CDR3 bases are TGTGCCAGCAGCCAAATTGCCGTCTACGAGCAGTACTTC.

A few counts support this clonotype. V is TRBV7-2 and J is TRBJ2-7; TRBD2 matches 11 bases. CDR1 is SGHTA and CDR2 is FQGNSA in the germline V gene. The trim removed 5 bases at V and 1 base at J, leaving 7 bases unmatched. CDR3 size: 16 residues. This CDR3 reads CASSPRLAGISYEQYF. The DNA of the CDR3 is TGTGCCAGCAGCCCGCGACTAGCGGGGATATCCTACGAGCAGTACTTC.

A word on this clonotype: With a much larger clone just one base away, this may be a read error. V and J are TRBV6-5 and TRBJ2-5; tentative D call: TRBD1 (6 bases). The CDR3 is made up of 13 amino acids. Germline CDR1 MNHEY, CDR2 SVGAGI. The CDR3 loop reads CVSRRTDEETQYF. DNA of the CDR3: TGTGTCAGCAGGCGGACAGATGAAGAGACCCAGTACTTC.

This rearrangement joins TRBV19 to TRBJ1-1, with 10 positions matching TRBD1. This CDR3 comprises 15 residues. Germline V lookup: CDR1 LNHDA, CDR2 SQIVND (reference sequence). V lost 5 bases and J lost 5; bases outside the gene matches: 8. CDR3 amino acids: CASSSPRDRGTEAFF. The CDR3 coding sequence is TGTGCCAGTAGTTCACCCCGGGACAGGGGAACTGAAGCTTTCTTT.

A few counts support this clonotype. The genes are TRBV7-8 and TRBJ1-1; D might be TRBD1 (5 bases). CDR1 is SGHVS and CDR2 is FQNEAQ in the germline V gene. This CDR3 contains 18 residues. Trimming took off 6 bases at V and 3 bases at J, with 26 bases between the two ends. As DNA, the CDR3 is TGTGCCAGCAGATCCTTGGTGGGGCAGGGAAAGAAGGACACTGAAGCTTTCTTT. Translating gives CASRSLVGQGKKDTEAFF. Full variable domain (remainder filled in from reference TRBV7-8 and TRBJ1-1): GAGVSQSPRYKVAKRGQDVALRCDPISGHVSLFWYQQALGQGPEFLTYFQNEAQLDKSGLPSDRFFAERPEGSVSTLKIQRTQQEDSAVYLCASRSLVGQGKKDTEAFFGQGTRLTVV.

This clonotype was detected only once. The CDR3 here is CASSCLAGVIAGELFF. The CDR3 DNA reads TGTGCCAGCAGCTGCCTAGCGGGGGTGATCGCCGGGGAGCTGTTTTTT. The gene calls are TRBV11-2 and TRBJ2-2; 10 bases agree with TRBD2. The CDR3 has 16 residues. Germline-derived CDR1 and CDR2 are SGHAT and FQNNGV. V lost 4 bases and J lost 6; bases outside the gene matches: 8.

For the CDR3, the DNA is TGTGCCAGCAGCTCAACCTGGGGGCCGGGGGGAGAGCAGTACTTC. The encoded protein is CASSSTWGPGGEQYF. The J gene is TRBJ2-7, the V gene TRBV14, with D tentatively TRBD2 (7 bases). V was trimmed by 5 bases and J by 7 bases, leaving 21 bases between them. The CDR3 runs to 15 residues. Germline CDR1 and CDR2: SGHDN and FVKESK. Full variable domain (rest looked up from reference TRBV14 and TRBJ2-7): EAGVTQFPSHSVIEKGQTVTLRCDPISGHDNLYWYRRVMGKEIKFLLHFVKESKQDESGMPNNRFLAERTGGTYSTLKVQPAELEDSGVYFCASSSTWGPGGEQYFGPGTRLTVT.

This clonotype has a count of ten or more. The V and J genes are TRBV20-1 and TRBJ1-1; D is uncertain. Between the trimmed V and J ends, which lost 2 bases and 0 bases, there was a span of 7 bases. CDR3 length equals 13 residues. Looked up from germline, CDR1 is DFQATT and CDR2 is SNEGSKA (reference sequence). The CDR3 is CSARIGMNTEAFF. In DNA, the CDR3 is TGCAGTGCTAGAATCGGAATGAACACTGAAGCTTTCTTT.

This clonotype was seen at least ten times. The chain links TRBV7-9 to TRBJ1-2, with D uncertain. Germline-derived CDR1 and CDR2 are SEHNR and FQNEAQ (reference sequence). V lost 5 bases and J 3 bases, leaving 10 bases between the germline ends. The CDR3 consists of 13 residues. This chain's CDR3 is CASSKEDYYGYTF. In DNA, the CDR3 is TGTGCCAGCAGCAAAGAAGACTACTATGGCTACACCTTC.

This clonotype was found many times. V is TRBV19 and J is TRBJ2-2; D ambiguous. CDR3 length: 14 amino acids. CDR1 and CDR2 from the germline V gene are LNHDA and SQIVND (reference sequence). V lost 7 bases, J lost 4 bases, and 13 bases lay in between. CDR3 region: CASIGRLITGELFF. DNA of the CDR3: TGTGCCAGTATCGGACGGCTAATCACCGGGGAGCTGTTTTTT.

This clonotype was seen many times. This chain joins TRBV12-3 or TRBV12-4 and TRBJ2-5, with TRBD1 as a possible D gene (5 bases). With 7 bases removed from V and 3 bases from J, the gap between germline ends came to 21 bases. This CDR3 spans 16 amino acids. The CDR3 loop is CASTHRLRGLEETQYF. CDR3 bases: TGTGCCAGCACGCATCGGTTAAGGGGATTAGAAGAGACCCAGTACTTC.

This clonotype was seen more than once but under ten times. The chain has TRBV2 and TRBJ1-2, with D possibly matching TRBD1 (5 bases). Trimming removed 9 bases from V and 4 bases from J, with 15 bases in between. In germline, CDR1 is SNHLY, CDR2 FYNNEI. This CDR3 has 13 residues. CDR3 residues: CASARRGSYGYTF. The CDR3 DNA is TGTGCCAGTGCGCGGAGGGGATCCTATGGCTACACCTTC.

This rearrangement joins TRBV10-3 to TRBJ1-3; 8 bases agree with TRBD1. CDR1 ENHRY and CDR2 SYGVKD come from the germline V gene. This CDR3 comprises 14 residues. J gave up 2 bases and V 6 bases, and 3 bases lay outside the gene matches. The CDR3 reads CAISWTGTGNTIYF. CDR3 nucleotide sequence: TGTGCCATCAGCTGGACAGGGACTGGAAACACCATATATTTT.

To note about this clonotype: One end of the junction fails to match germline, which may point to a read error. The CDR3 DNA sequence: TGCAGCGTCTCCCACAATGAGCAGTTCTTC. It is translated as CSVSHNEQFF. The chain uses TRBV29-1 and TRBJ2-1; D is undetermined. In germline, CDR1 is SQVTM, CDR2 ANQGSEA. CDR3 length equals 10 residues.

The chain combines TRBV19 with TRBJ2-2; 9 nucleotides agree with TRBD1. The CDR3 has 18 residues. V dropped 6 bases and J dropped 3; count of bases not matched to a gene: 14. Germline V CDR1 and CDR2: LNHDA, SQIVND (reference sequence). CDR3 residues: CASRRPTGGLIDTGELFF. The CDR3 DNA reads TGTGCCAGTAGAAGACCCACAGGGGGCCTCATTGACACCGGGGAGCTGTTTTTT. The full variable domain, rest sourced from reference TRBV19 and TRBJ2-2, is DGGITQSPKYLFRKEGQNVTLSCEQNLNHDAMYWYRQDPGQGLRLIYYSQIVNDFQKGDIAEGYSVSREKKESFPLTVTSAQKNPTAFYLCASRRPTGGLIDTGELFFGEGSRLTVL.

There are many counts of this clonotype. The V and J genes are TRBV7-3 and TRBJ2-7, with 8 nucleotides matching TRBD2. Unmatched junction bases numbered 7, after V lost 4 bases and J lost 2 bases. In germline, CDR1 is SGHTA, CDR2 FQGTGA. The CDR3 is 15 residues long. The CDR3 DNA reads TGTGCCAGCAGCTGGCCGGGACTAGAAACCTACGAGCAGTACTTC. It specifies CASSWPGLETYEQYF. The complete variable domain, with remaining parts taken from reference TRBV7-3 and TRBJ2-7, reads GAGVSQTPSNKVTEKGKYVELRCDPISGHTALYWYRQSLGQGPEFLIYFQGTGAADDSGLPNDRFFAVRPEGSVSTLKIQRTERGDSAVYLCASSWPGLETYEQYFGPGTRLTVT.

The CDR3 is CAIYEGPRGNGAYEQYF. CDR3 DNA sequence: TGTGCCATCTACGAGGGGCCGAGGGGGAATGGGGCCTACGAGCAGTACTTC. This chain connects TRBV10-3 to TRBJ2-7, with D tentatively TRBD1 (6 bases). The CDR3 runs to 17 residues. CDR1 is ENHRY and CDR2 is SYGVKD in the germline V gene. The V end lost 8 bases, the J end lost 2 bases, and 25 bases lay between the germline ends.

This chain uses TRBV30 with TRBJ2-7; D unclear. The CDR3 loop spans 14 amino acids. Germline loops: CDR1 GTSNPN, CDR2 SVGIG (reference sequence). V lost 0 bases and J lost 2, with 11 bases in between. The CDR3 DNA follows: TGTGCCTGGAGTGTTTCGGTCACAACCTACGAGCAGTACTTC. As protein: CAWSVSVTTYEQYF.

The sample holds many counts of this clonotype. The chain links TRBV29-1 to TRBJ2-7; 9 nucleotides match TRBD1. Trimming removed 4 bases from V and 4 bases from J; junction bases left unmatched: 14. CDR3 size: 16 residues. Germline CDR1 and CDR2: SQVTM and ANQGSEA. The DNA of the CDR3 is TGCAGCGTTGTGTGGACAGGGGCGATCCAGAGGTACGAGCAGTACTTC. Its translation: CSVVWTGAIQRYEQYF.

This clonotype came up a few times. J is TRBJ1-2 and V is TRBV6-2 or TRBV6-3, with D possibly being TRBD1 (5 bases). Per germline, CDR1 MNHEY and CDR2 SVGEGT. The V end lost 6 bases, the J end lost 4 bases, and 9 bases lay between the germline ends. This CDR3 contains 12 residues. The CDR3 here is CASRQGVYGYTF. The CDR3 DNA is TGTGCCAGCAGGCAGGGAGTCTATGGCTACACCTTC.

This clonotype was observed at least ten times. The CDR3 protein is CASSGDGVQETQYF. The CDR3 DNA sequence: TGTGCCAGCAGCGGGGACGGCGTACAAGAGACCCAGTACTTC. This sequence joins TRBV9 and TRBJ2-5; D is tentatively TRBD1 or TRBD2 (5 bases each). The germline V gene encodes CDR1 SGDLS and CDR2 YYNGEE. V was cut by 3 bases and J by 2 bases, with 11 bases left in between. This CDR3 has 14 residues.

The chain combines TRBV19 with TRBJ1-2; a weak D match, TRBD1 (5 bases). This CDR3 spans 16 amino acids. Trimming stripped 9 bases from V and 7 bases from J, with 27 bases between. From germline, CDR1 is LNHDA and CDR2 SQIVND (reference sequence). As DNA, the CDR3 is TGTGCCAGCAGCCAAGATCCGGGGGGGGGATACTGTGGCTACACCTTC. Protein sequence: CASSQDPGGGYCGYTF.

This clonotype has more than one count but fewer than ten. The V call is TRBV20-1, the J call TRBJ2-2; D unclear. V was cut by 4 bases and J by 6 bases, with 18 bases left in between. Germline V gives CDR1 DFQATT, CDR2 SNEGSKA (reference sequence). The CDR3 contains 15 residues. The CDR3: CSAITYRGTAGELFF. CDR3 coding DNA: TGCAGTGCTATAACCTACCGCGGAACGGCCGGGGAGCTGTTTTTT.

This clonotype came up many times. The chain combines TRBV5-1 with TRBJ2-7, with D hard to call. The germline CDR1 and CDR2 sequences are SGHRS and YFSETQ. V lost 0 bases to trimming and J lost 1 base, with 11 bases between them. CDR3 length equals 15 residues. As DNA, the CDR3 is TGCGCCAGCAGCTTGGAGGCAAAGGTGTCCTACGAGCAGTACTTC. Translating gives CASSLEAKVSYEQYF.

The genes are TRBV9 and TRBJ2-2; D is uncertain. Germline assignment: CDR1 SGDLS and CDR2 YYNGEE. This CDR3 has 16 amino acids. Trimming cost V 0 bases and J 3 bases, with 12 bases left between them. The CDR3 DNA follows: TGTGCCAGCAGCGTAGCTAGGTACGAGGACACCGGGGAGCTGTTTTTT. It specifies CASSVARYEDTGELFF.